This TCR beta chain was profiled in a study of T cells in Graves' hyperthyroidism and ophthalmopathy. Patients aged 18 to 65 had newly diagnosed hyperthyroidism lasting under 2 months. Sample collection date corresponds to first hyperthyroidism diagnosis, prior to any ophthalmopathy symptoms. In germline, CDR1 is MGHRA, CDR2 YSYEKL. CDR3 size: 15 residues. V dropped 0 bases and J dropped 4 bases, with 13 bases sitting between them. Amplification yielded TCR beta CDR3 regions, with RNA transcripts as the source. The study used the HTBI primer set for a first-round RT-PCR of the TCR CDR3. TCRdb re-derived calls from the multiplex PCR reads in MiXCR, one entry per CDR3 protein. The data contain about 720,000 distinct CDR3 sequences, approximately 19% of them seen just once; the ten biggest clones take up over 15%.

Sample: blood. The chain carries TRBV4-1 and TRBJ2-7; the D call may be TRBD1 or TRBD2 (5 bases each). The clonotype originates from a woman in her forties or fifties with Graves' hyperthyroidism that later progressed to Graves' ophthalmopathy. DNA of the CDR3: TGCGCCAGCAGCCAAGATGAGAGGGGTAGATACGAGCAGTACTTC. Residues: CASSQDERGRYEQYF.